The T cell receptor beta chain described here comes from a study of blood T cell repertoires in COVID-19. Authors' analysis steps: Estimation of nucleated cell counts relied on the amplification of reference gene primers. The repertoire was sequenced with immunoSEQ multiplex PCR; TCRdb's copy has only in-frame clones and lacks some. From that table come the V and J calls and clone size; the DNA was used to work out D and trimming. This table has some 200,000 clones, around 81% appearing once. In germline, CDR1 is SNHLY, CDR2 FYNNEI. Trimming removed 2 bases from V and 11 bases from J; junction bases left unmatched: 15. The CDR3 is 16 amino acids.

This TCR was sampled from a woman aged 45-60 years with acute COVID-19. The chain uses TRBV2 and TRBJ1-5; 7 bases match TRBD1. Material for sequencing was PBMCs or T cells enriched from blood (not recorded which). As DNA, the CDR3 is TGTGCCAGCAGTGAAAGGAGGGGACAGCCACGAGTGTCCCAGCATTTT. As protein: CASSERRGQPRVSQHF.